The present T cell receptor (beta chain) was sequenced within a study of regulatory T cells in long-lasting Graves disease. CDR3-region Arm-PCR and iRepertoire HTBI primers produced the TCR beta libraries. One entry per CDR3 protein results from TCRdb running MiXCR on the multiplex PCR reads. The sample gives a few hundred thousand distinct CDR3 sequences, roughly 24% of which show up once; 25% to 30% is in the top ten. As for time point: persistent/refractory GD, antithyroid drugs over 5 years with positive TRAb. After RNA was extracted from PBMCs, the TCR library was made from it. This clonotype has a handful of counts. This CDR3 spans 14 amino acids. V was pared by 2 bases and J by 1 base, with 8 bases between. CDR1 and CDR2 from the germline V gene are SEHNR and FQNEAQ (reference sequence).

The chain links TRBV7-9 to TRBJ1-1, with D unclear. The sequence was collected from a woman between 40 and 50 years old with Graves disease. The specimen was peripheral blood mononuclear cells (PBMCs), collected when the disease was refractory, from a patient treated with antithyroid drugs. CDR3 amino acids: CASSLKDSNTEAFF. The CDR3 DNA follows: TGTGCCAGCAGCTTAAAGGACTCGAACACTGAAGCTTTCTTT.